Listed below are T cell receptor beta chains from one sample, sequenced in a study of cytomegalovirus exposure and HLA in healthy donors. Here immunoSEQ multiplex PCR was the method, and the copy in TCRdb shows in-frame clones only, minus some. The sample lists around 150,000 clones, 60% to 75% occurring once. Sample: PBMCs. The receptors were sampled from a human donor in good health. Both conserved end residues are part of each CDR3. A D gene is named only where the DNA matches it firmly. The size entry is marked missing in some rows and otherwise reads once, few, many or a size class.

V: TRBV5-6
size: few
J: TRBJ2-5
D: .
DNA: TGTGCCAGCAGCCCGGGATTGGATTCTCAGGAGACCCAGTACTTC
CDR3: CASSPGLDSQETQYF

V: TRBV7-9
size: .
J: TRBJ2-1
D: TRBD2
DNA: TGTGCCGCGCACGGGGGGGCCTACAATGAGCAGTTCTTC
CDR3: CAAHGGAYNEQFF

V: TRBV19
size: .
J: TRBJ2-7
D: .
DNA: TGTGCCAGTTCACAGAGTAACTCCTACGAGCAGTACTTC
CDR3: CASSQSNSYEQYF

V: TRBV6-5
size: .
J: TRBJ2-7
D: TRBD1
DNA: TGTGCCAGCAGTGCAGGGACAGGGGGGATCTACGAGCAGTACTTC
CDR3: CASSAGTGGIYEQYF

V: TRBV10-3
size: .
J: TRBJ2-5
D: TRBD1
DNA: TGTGCCATCAGTGCGCCGGGACAGCAAGAGACCCAGTACTTC
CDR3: CAISAPGQQETQYF

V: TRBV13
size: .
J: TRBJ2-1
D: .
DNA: TGTGCCAGCAGCTTAGGCGGGAGAGCATCCAATGAGCAGTTCTTC
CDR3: CASSLGGRASNEQFF

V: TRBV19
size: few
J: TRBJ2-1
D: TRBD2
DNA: TGTGCCAGTAGCCCGGGACTAGATAATGAGCAGTTCTTC
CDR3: CASSPGLDNEQFF

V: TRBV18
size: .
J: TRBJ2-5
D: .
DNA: TGTGCCAGCTCACCGGGGGCAGGGCAAGAGACCCAGTACTTC
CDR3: CASSPGAGQETQYF

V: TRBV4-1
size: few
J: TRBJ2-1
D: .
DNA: TGCGCCAGCAGCCAAGATAGTCTACCCGCGTTGTCTGAGCAGTTCTTC
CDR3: CASSQDSLPALSEQFF

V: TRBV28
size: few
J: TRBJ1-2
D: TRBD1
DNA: TGTGCCAGCAGTTTAGGGTGGACAGGTTATGGCTACACCTTC
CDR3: CASSLGWTGYGYTF

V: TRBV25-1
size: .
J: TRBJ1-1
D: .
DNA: TGTGCCAGCAGTTTTAAGTCCCCCCACAGCTCGCTCAGCACTGAAGCTTTCTTT
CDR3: CASSFKSPHSSLSTEAFF

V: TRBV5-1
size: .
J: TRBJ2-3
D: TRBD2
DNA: TGCGCCAGCAGCTTGGGGACTAGCGGGAGAGGGGGCACAGATACGCAGTATTTT
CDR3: CASSLGTSGRGGTDTQYF

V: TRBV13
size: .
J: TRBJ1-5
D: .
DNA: TGTGCCAGCAGCTTCGGTGGTCCATATAGCAATCAGCCCCAGCATTTT
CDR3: CASSFGGPYSNQPQHF

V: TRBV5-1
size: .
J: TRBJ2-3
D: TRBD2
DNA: TGCGCCAGCAGACTAGCGGGAGTAGCAGATACGCAGTATTTT
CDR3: CASRLAGVADTQYF

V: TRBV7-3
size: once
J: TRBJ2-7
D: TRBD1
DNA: TGTGCCAGCAGCCCGATGGGACAGGGGTACGAGCAGTACTTC
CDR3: CASSPMGQGYEQYF

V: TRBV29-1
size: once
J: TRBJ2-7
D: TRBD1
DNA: TGCAGCGTTGAAGTCGCGGACAGGGGCTACGAGCAGTACTTC
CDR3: CSVEVADRGYEQYF

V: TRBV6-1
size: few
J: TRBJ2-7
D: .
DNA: TGTGCCAGCAGCAGGCTAGGCGGGTGGGTCGGAGAGCAGTACTTC
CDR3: CASSRLGGWVGEQYF

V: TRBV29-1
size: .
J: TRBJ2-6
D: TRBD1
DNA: TGCAGAAGCAATCGAAACCTAGGAGAGGGGGCTTTTGGGGCCAACGTCCTGACTTTC
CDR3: CRSNRNLGEGAFGANVLTF

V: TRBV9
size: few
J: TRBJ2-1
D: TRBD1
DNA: TGTGCCAGCAGCGGAGGGACAGGGGGCTCAAATGAGCAGTTCTTC
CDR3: CASSGGTGGSNEQFF

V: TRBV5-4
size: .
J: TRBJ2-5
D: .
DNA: TGTGCCAGCAGCTTTATGGGGGGTACCCAGGAGACCCAGTACTTC
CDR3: CASSFMGGTQETQYF

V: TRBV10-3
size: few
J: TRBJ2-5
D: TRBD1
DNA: TGTGCCATCGGGACAGGGTCCATGGAAGAGCAGTACTTC
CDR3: CAIGTGSMEEQYF

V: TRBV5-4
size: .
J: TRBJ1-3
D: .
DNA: TGTGCCAGCAGCCCGAATCCAGCGGGGAGCTCCGGAAACACCATATATTTT
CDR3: CASSPNPAGSSGNTIYF

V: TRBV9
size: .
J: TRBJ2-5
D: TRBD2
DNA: TGTGCCAGCAGCGCGGGGGGAGGGGTAGGAGAGACCCAGTACTTC
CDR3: CASSAGGGVGETQYF

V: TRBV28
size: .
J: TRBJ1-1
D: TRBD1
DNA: TGTGCCAGCAGTTTACTGGACAGGCAAAACACTGAAGCTTTCTTT
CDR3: CASSLLDRQNTEAFF

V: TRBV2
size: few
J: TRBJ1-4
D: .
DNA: TGTGCCAGCTCGATCGACAGGTCCTTAAATGAAAAACTGTTTTTT
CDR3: CASSIDRSLNEKLFF

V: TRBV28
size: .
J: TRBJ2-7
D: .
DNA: TGTGCCAGCAGCCCAGCGGGCCCTACCGAGCAGTACTTC
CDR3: CASSPAGPTEQYF

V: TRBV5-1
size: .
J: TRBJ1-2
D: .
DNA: TGCGCCAGCAGCTTCACAGGGATCTCCGGCTATGGCTACACCTTC
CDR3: CASSFTGISGYGYTF

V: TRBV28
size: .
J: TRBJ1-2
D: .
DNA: TGTGCCAGCAGTCCACGGACAGAGCTCTATGGCTACACCTTC
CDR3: CASSPRTELYGYTF

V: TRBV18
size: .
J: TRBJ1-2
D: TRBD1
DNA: TGTGCCAGCTCACCTCCCTCGGGACAGAACTATGGCTACACCTTC
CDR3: CASSPPSGQNYGYTF

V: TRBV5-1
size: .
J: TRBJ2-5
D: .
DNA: TGCGCCAGCAGTCCTAAGCAGGCCCAGTACTTC
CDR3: CASSPKQAQYF

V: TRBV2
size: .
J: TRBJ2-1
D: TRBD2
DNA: TGTGCCAGCAGCGAGACTAGCGGGAGTTTATATGAGCAGTTCTTC
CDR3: CASSETSGSLYEQFF

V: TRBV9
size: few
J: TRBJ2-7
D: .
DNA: TGTGCCAGCAGCACGGGACTTTCATTCGAGCAGTACTTC
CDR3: CASSTGLSFEQYF

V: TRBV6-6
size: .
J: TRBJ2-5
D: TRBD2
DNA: TGTGCCAGCAGCCTTTTGCGGGAGAGTTGGGAGACCCAGTACTTC
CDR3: CASSLLRESWETQYF

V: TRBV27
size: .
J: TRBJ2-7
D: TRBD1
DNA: TGTGCCAGCAGTTTTGACAGGGAAGGCGAGCAGTACTTC
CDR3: CASSFDREGEQYF

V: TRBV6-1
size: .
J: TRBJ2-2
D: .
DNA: TGTGCCAGCAGTGCCCAACAGGGAATCACCGGGGAGCTGTTTTTT
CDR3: CASSAQQGITGELFF

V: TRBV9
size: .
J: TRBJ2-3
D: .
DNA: TGTGCCAGCAGCGTAGCTGCGGACTACACAGATACGCAGTATTTT
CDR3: CASSVAADYTDTQYF

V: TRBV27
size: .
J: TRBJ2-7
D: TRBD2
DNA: TGTGCCAGCAGTACTTACCAGGGACTAAACACCTACGAGCAGTACTTC
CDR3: CASSTYQGLNTYEQYF

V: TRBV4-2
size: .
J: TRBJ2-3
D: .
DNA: TGTGCCAGCAGCCAAGAAAGTAATAGGAGAGCAGATACGCAGTATTTT
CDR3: CASSQESNRRADTQYF

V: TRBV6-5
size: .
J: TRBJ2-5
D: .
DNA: TGTGCCAGCAGTTACTCCTCTTCCGAGACCCAGTACTTC
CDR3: CASSYSSSETQYF

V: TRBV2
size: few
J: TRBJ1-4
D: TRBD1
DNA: TGTGCCAGCAGTGGACAGGGGTTGAGTGAAAAACTGTTTTTT
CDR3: CASSGQGLSEKLFF

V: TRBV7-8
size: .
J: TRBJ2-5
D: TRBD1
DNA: TGTGCCAGCAGCTCCAAGCGGGCAGGGGGCTTGGAGACCCAGTACTTC
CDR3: CASSSKRAGGLETQYF

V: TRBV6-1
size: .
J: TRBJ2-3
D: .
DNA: TGTGCCAGCAGTACAGACACCTCCACTGCCCATACGCAGTATTTT
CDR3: CASSTDTSTAHTQYF

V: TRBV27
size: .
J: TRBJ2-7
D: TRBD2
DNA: TGTGCCAGCAGTCCCACGACACCACGGACTAGCTCTGAGCAGTACTTC
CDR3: CASSPTTPRTSSEQYF

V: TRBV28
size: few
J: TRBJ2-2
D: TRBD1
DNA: TGTGCCAGCAGTTTTCCCACAGGGGGCGCAAAGACCGGGGAGCTGTTTTTT
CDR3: CASSFPTGGAKTGELFF

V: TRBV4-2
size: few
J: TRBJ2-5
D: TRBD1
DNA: TGTGCCAGCAGCCAAGTTCTGATGGGTACAGGGGACCAAGAGACCCAGTACTTC
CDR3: CASSQVLMGTGDQETQYF

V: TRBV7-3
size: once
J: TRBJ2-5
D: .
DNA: TGTGCCAGCAGCTTATCCGGGCCAGGGGGGAAAGAGACCCAGTACTTC
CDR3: CASSLSGPGGKETQYF

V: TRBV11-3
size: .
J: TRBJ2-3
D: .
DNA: TGTGCCAGCAGCCCTTCTCGGAGTAGCGAGGCAGATACGCAGTATTTT
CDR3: CASSPSRSSEADTQYF

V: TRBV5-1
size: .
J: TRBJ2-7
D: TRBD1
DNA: TGCGCCAGCAGCTTGGGCAGGGGGCGCACCTCCGAGCAGTACTTC
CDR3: CASSLGRGRTSEQYF

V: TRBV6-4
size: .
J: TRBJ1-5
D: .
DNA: TGTGCCAGCAGTGACTCTGCGGGGTCCGGGCAGCCCCAGCATTTT
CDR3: CASSDSAGSGQPQHF

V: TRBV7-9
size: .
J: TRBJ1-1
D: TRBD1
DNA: TGTGCCAGCAGCTTAGCGGGGACAGGGCGCACTGAAGCTTTCTTT
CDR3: CASSLAGTGRTEAFF

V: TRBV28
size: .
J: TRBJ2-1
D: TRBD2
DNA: TGTGCCAGCAGCTCGGGACTAGCACTCTACAATGAGCAGTTCTTC
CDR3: CASSSGLALYNEQFF

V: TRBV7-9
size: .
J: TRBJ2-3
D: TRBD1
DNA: TGTGCCAGCAGCCGAGGGGCAGGGGGCAGGACAGATACGCAGTATTTT
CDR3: CASSRGAGGRTDTQYF

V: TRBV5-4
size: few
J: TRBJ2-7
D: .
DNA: TGTGCCAGCAGCTTGGGGACGGACAGTTACTACGAGCAGTACTTC
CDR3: CASSLGTDSYYEQYF

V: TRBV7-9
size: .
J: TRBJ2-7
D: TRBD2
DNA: TGTGCCAGTGAACTAGCGGGCTACGAGCAGTACTTC
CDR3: CASELAGYEQYF